Following are 3 T cell receptor beta chains from one sample sequenced in a study of blood T cell repertoires in COVID-19. Assay used: immunoSEQ multiplex PCR; TCRdb lists only in-frame clones, some missing. There are 35,000 to 55,000 clones in the sample; about 89% occur only once, and about a sixth lies in the top ten. Sequencing was performed on peripheral blood. These receptors all come from a man in his sixties or seventies with active COVID-19.

The chain employs TRBV6-5 and TRBJ1-5; TRBD1 agrees at 8 bases. V trimming: 9 bases; J trimming: 4 bases; junction bases outside the gene matches: 11. The germline V gene encodes CDR1 MNHEY and CDR2 SVGAGI. CDR3 length: 15 residues. The CDR3 here is CARMDRAFGNQPQHF. The CDR3 bases are TGTGCCAGAATGGACAGGGCTTTTGGTAATCAGCCCCAGCATTTT.

This sequence joins TRBV11-2 and TRBJ2-7; 10 nucleotides agree with TRBD2. In germline, CDR1 is SGHAT, CDR2 FQNNGV. Germline trimming cut 1 base from V and 4 bases from J; bases unmatched to any gene: 4. The CDR3 sequence is 15 residues long. CDR3 bases: TGTGCCAGCAGCTTAGCAGCGGGGGGGCCTTACGAGCAGTACTTC. This translates into CASSLAAGGPYEQYF.

The J gene is TRBJ1-3, the V gene TRBV7-9, with TRBD1 identical over 9 bases. V was clipped by 4 bases and J by 4 bases; unmatched bases: 8. From germline, CDR1 is SEHNR and CDR2 FQNEAQ (reference sequence). The CDR3 sequence is 16 residues long. The CDR3 protein is CASSSRTGAFGNTIYF. CDR3 DNA: TGTGCCAGCAGCTCTCGGACAGGGGCGTTCGGAAACACCATATATTTT.